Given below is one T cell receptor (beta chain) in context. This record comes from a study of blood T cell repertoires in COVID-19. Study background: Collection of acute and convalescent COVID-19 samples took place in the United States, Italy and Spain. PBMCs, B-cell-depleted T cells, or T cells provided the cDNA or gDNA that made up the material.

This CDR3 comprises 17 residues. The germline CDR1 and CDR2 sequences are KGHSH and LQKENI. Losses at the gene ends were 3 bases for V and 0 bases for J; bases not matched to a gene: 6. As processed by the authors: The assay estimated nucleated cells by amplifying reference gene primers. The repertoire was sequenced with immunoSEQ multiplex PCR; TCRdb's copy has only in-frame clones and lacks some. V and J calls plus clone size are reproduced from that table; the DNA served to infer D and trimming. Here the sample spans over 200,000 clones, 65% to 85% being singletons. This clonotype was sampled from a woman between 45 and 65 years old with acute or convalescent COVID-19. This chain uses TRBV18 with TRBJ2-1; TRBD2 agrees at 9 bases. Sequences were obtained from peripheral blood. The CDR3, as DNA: TGTGCCAGCTCACCCAGGCCTAGCGGGATCTCCTACAATGAGCAGTTCTTC. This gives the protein CASSPRPSGISYNEQFF.